This TCR beta chain was observed in a study of cytomegalovirus exposure and HLA in healthy donors. Study-wide background: Of some 360 genotyped donors, about 80% clustered with self-reported Caucasian donors. Whole-study results and caveats: Highest at DRB1 and lowest at HLA-C, TCR association rates differed among HLA loci in a later analysis.

A remark on this clone: What it binds is unknown.

Germline V gene lookup returns CDR1 SNHLY and CDR2 FYNNEI. J was trimmed by 7 bases and V by 7 bases; bases with no gene match: 9. This CDR3 comprises 15 residues. The PCR contained 60 Vbeta and 13 Jbeta primers. Some clones are missing from TCRdb's copy, which holds only in-frame ones; the method was immunoSEQ multiplex PCR. The sample table includes some 70,000 clones. The source of this sequence is a man aged 35 to 55 in good health and CMV-seronegative. The sequencing sample was made of PBMCs. The chain couples TRBV2 to TRBJ2-1; TRBD1 matches 11 bases. CDR3 protein: CASMLGQGGLNEQFF. CDR3 DNA: TGTGCCAGCATGCTGGGACAGGGGGGACTAAATGAGCAGTTCTTC.